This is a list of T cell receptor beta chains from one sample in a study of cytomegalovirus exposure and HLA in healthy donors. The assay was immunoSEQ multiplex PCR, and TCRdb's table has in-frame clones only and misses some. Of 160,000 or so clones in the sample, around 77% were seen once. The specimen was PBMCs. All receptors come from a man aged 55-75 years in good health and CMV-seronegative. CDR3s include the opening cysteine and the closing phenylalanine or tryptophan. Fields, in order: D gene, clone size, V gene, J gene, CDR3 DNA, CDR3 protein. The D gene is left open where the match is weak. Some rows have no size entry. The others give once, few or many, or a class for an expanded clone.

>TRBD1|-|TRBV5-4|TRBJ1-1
TGTGCCAGCAGCAAAGAGACAGGGAGTGAAGCTTTCTTT
CASSKETGSEAFF
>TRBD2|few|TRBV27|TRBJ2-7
TGTGCCAGCAGTTCTCGGACTAGCGGGGGCTGCGAGCAGTACTTC
CASSSRTSGGCEQYF
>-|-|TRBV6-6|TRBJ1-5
TGTGCCAGCAGTCCCCGGCCCGAGGTGCAGCATTTT
CASSPRPEVQHF
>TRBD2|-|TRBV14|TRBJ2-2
TGTGCCAGCAGCCCCGGACTAGCGAGGAACACCGGGGAGCTGTTTTTT
CASSPGLARNTGELFF
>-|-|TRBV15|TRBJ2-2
TGTGCCACCAGCCCAAGCACGCGTTCCGGGGAGCTGTTTTTT
CATSPSTRSGELFF
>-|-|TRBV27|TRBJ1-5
TGTGCCAGCAGCCGGGGGACGGGAAGCAATCAGCCCCAGCATTTT
CASSRGTGSNQPQHF
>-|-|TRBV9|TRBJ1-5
TGTGCCAGCAGCTCCGGACAGACCAACAATCAGCCCCAGCATTTT
CASSSGQTNNQPQHF
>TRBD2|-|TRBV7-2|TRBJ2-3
TGTGCCAGCAGCGTAGCGGGAGCGACAGATACGCAGTATTTT
CASSVAGATDTQYF
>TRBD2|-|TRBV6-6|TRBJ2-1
TGTGCTTTAAGGGGCGGGGGTTACAATGAGCAGTTCTTC
CALRGGGYNEQFF
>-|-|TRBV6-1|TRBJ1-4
TGTGCCAGCAGGGATGGGCAGGGATCAGGAAAACTGTTTTTT
CASRDGQGSGKLFF
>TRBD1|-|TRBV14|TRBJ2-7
TGTGCCAGCAGCCATGGGACAGGGACATGGTACGAGCAGTACTTC
CASSHGTGTWYEQYF
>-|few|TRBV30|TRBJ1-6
TGTGCCTGGACAAGAGACAGTAATTCACCCCTCCACTTT
CAWTRDSNSPLHF